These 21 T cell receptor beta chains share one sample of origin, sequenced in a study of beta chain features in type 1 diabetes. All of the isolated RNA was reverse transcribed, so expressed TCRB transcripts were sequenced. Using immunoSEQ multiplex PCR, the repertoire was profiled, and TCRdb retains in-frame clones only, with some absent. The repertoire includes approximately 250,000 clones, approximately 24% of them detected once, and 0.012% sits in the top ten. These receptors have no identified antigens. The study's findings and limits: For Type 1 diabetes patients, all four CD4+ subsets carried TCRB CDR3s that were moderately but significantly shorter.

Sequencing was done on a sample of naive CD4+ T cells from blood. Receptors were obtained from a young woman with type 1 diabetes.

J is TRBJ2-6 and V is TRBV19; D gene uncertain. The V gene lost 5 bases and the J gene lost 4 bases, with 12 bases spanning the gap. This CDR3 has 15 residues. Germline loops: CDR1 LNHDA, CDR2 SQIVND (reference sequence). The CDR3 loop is CASSLGPVGANVLTF. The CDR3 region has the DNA TGTGCCAGTAGTCTTGGGCCCGTCGGGGCCAACGTCCTGACTTTC.

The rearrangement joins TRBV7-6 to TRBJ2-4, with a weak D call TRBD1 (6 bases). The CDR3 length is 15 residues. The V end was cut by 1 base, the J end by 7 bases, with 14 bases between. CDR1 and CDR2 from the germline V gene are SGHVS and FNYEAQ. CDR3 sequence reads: CASSLGGHGGNIQYF. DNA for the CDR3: TGTGCCAGCAGCTTAGGGGGACACGGTGGGAACATTCAGTACTTC.

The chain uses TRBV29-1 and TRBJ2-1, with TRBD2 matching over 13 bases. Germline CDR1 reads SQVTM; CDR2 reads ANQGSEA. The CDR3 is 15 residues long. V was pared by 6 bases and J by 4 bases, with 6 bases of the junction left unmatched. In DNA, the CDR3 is TGCAGCGTAGAGGGACTAGCGGGATGGTACAATGAGCAGTTCTTC. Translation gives CSVEGLAGWYNEQFF.

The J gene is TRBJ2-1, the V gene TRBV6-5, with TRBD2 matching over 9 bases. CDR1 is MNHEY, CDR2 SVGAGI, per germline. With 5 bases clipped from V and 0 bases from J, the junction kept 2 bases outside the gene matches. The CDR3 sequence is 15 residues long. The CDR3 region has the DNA TGTGCCAGCAGTGTTAGCGGGAGCTCCTACAATGAGCAGTTCTTC. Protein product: CASSVSGSSYNEQFF.

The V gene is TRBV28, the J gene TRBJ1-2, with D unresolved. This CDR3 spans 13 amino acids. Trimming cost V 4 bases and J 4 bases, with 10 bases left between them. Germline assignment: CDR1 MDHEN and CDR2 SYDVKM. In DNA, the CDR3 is TGTGCCAGCAGTTCGACAAGGCGCTATGGCTACACCTTC. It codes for CASSSTRRYGYTF.

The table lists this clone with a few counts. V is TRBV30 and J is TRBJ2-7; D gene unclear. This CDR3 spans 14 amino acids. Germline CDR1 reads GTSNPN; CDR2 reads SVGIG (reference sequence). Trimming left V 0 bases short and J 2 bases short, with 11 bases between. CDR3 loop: CAWSVAQFTYEQYF. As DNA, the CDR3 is TGTGCCTGGAGTGTGGCTCAATTTACCTACGAGCAGTACTTC.

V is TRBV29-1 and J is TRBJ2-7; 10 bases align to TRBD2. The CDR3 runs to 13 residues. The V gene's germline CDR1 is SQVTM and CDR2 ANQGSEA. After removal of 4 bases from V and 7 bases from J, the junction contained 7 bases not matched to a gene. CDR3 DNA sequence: TGCAGCGTTGGTGGACTAGCGGCGCTGGAGCAGTACTTC. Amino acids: CSVGGLAALEQYF.

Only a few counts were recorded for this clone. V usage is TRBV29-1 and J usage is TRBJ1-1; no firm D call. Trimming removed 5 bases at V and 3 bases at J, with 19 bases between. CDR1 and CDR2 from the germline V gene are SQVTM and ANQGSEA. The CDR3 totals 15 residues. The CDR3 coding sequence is TGCAGCGTTCAATGGGGAGGCGGAACAGACACTGAAGCTTTCTTT. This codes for CSVQWGGGTDTEAFF. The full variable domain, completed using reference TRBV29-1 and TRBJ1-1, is SAVISQKPSRDICQRGTSLTIQCQVDSQVTMMFWYRQQPGQSLTLIATANQGSEATYESGFVIDKFPISRPNLTFSTLTVSNMSPEDSSIYLCSVQWGGGTDTEAFFGQGTRLTVV.

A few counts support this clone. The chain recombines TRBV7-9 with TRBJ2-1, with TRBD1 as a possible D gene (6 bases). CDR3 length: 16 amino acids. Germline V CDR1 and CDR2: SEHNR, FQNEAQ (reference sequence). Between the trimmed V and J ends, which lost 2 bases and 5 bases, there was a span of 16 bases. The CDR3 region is CASSLRWGEGDNEQFF. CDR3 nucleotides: TGTGCCAGCAGCTTACGGTGGGGAGAGGGGGACAATGAGCAGTTCTTC.

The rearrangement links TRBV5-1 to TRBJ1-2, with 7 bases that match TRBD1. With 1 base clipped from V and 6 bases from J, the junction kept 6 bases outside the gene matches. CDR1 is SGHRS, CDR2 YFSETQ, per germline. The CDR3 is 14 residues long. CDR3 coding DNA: TGCGCCAGCAGCTTGTCAGGGGGAATGGATGGCTACACCTTC. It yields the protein CASSLSGGMDGYTF.

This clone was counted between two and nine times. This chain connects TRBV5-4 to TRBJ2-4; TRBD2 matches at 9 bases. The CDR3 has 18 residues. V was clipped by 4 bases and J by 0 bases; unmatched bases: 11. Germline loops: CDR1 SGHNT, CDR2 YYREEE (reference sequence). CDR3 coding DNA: TGTGCCAGCAGCCCACTGAGCGGGGGGCAACTAGCCAAAAACATTCAGTACTTC. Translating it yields CASSPLSGGQLAKNIQYF.

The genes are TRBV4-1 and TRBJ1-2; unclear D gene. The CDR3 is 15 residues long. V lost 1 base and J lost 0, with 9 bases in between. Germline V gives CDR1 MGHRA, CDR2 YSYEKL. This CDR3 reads CASSQGQLANYGYTF. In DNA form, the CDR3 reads TGCGCCAGCAGCCAAGGCCAGTTGGCTAACTATGGCTACACCTTC.

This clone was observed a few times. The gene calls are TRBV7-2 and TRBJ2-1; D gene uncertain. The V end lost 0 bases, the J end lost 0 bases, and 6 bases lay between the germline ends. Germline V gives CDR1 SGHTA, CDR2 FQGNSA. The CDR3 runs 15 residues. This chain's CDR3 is CASSLAAVSYNEQFF. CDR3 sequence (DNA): TGTGCCAGCAGCTTAGCGGCGGTCTCCTACAATGAGCAGTTCTTC.

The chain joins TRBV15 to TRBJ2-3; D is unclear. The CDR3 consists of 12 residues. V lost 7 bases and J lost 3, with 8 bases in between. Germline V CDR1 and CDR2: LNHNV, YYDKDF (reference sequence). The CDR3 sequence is CATKHATDTQYF. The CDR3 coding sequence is TGTGCCACCAAACACGCAACAGATACGCAGTATTTT.

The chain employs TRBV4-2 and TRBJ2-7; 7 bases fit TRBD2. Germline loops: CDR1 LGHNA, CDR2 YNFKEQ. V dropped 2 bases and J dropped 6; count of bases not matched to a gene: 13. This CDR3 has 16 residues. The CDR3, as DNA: TGTGCCAGCAGCCAATCCCCGGGAGGATCCCTAGGCGAGCAGTACTTC. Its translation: CASSQSPGGSLGEQYF.

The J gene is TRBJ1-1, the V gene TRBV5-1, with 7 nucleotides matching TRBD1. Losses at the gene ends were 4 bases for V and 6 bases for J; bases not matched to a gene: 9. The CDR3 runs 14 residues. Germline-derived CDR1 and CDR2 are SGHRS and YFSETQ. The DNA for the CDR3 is TGCGCCAGCAGCGCCACCGGGACAGTTTCTGAAGCTTTCTTT. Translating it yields CASSATGTVSEAFF.

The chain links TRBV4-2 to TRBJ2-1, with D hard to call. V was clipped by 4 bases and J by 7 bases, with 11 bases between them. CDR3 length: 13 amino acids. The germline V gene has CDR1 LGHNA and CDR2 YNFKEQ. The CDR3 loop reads CASSRARMNEQFF. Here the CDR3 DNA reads TGTGCCAGCAGCCGGGCTCGAATGAATGAGCAGTTCTTC.

The CDR3 here is CASSQVTEGGELFF. The CDR3 nucleotides are TGTGCCAGCAGCCAAGTAACAGAGGGCGGGGAGCTGTTTTTT. The chain joins TRBV4-2 to TRBJ2-2; possible D gene TRBD2, 5 bases. V was trimmed by 1 base and J by 7 bases, leaving 10 bases between them. Germline CDR1 is LGHNA and CDR2 is YNFKEQ. There are 14 residues in the CDR3.

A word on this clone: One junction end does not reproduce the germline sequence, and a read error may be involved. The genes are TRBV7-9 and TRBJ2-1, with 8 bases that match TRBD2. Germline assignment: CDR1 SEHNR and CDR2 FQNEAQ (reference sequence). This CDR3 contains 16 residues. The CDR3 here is CASTLPGGIRNNEQFF. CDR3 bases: TGTGCCAGCACCTTACCGGGAGGGATAAGAAACAATGAGCAGTTCTTC.

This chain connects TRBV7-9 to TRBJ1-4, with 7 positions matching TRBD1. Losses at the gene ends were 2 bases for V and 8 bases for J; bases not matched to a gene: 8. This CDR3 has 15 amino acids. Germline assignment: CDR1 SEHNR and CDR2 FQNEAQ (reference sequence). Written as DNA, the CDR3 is TGTGCCAGCAGCTTATGGTCAGACAGGGAAGAAAAACTGTTTTTT. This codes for CASSLWSDREEKLFF.

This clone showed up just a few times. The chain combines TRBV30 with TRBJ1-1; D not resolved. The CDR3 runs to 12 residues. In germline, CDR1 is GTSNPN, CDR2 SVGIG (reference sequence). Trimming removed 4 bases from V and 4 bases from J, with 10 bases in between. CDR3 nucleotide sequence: TGTGCCTGGACTCAGGTGGCCACTGAAGCTTTCTTT. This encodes CAWTQVATEAFF.